These 31 T cell receptor beta chains were sequenced from one sample in a study of T cell repertoires in cytomegalovirus infection. Each CDR3 protein gets one entry after TCRdb re-called the reads with MiXCR. Here the sample spans under 350,000 distinct CDR3 sequences, roughly a fifth being singletons. The antigens these receptors bind are not known. The sample consisted of cultured PBMCs, taken from culture after CMV antigen stimulation. All receptors derive from a human donor in good health (CMV status not recorded). Some clones in this sample may be carry-over from other donors' samples.

The chain is built from TRBV29-1 and TRBJ2-6; the match to TRBD1 covers 9 bases. From germline, CDR1 is SQVTM and CDR2 ANQGSEA. The CDR3 sequence is 16 residues long. V dropped 4 bases and J dropped 1; count of bases not matched to a gene: 5. CDR3 DNA: TGCAGCGTTGGGGACAGGGATCGGTCTGGGGCCAACGTCCTGACTTTC. It specifies CSVGDRDRSGANVLTF.

Many counts were recorded for this clonotype. This sequence joins TRBV6-6 and TRBJ2-7, with D possibly called TRBD1 or TRBD2 (5 bases each). This CDR3 is built from 14 residues. Germline values: CDR1 MNHNY, CDR2 SVGAGI (reference sequence). The V and J ends lost 2 bases and 1 base respectively, with 9 bases between them. The CDR3 DNA reads as TGTGCCAGCAGTTACCGGGGCCCTTCCTACGAGCAGTACTTC. It translates to CASSYRGPSYEQYF.

This clonotype was counted at least ten times. This chain connects TRBV7-2 to TRBJ2-3, with 10 positions matching TRBD2. V lost 3 bases and J lost 4; bases outside the gene matches: 1. Germline V gives CDR1 SGHTA, CDR2 FQGNSA. CDR3 length equals 14 residues. CDR3 region: CASSFLAGADTQYF. CDR3 nucleotide sequence: TGTGCCAGCAGCTTTCTAGCGGGAGCAGATACGCAGTATTTT.

The rearrangement joins TRBV20-1 to TRBJ1-4; D remains ambiguous. V was clipped by 0 bases and J by 5 bases, with 13 bases between them. From germline, CDR1 is DFQATT and CDR2 SNEGSKA (reference sequence). This CDR3 region has 15 residues. This CDR3 reads CSARDGLKSNEKLFF. DNA for the CDR3: TGCAGTGCTAGAGATGGTTTGAAGTCCAATGAAAAACTGTTTTTT.

This chain joins TRBV20-1 and TRBJ2-3; maybe TRBD1 (6 bases). The CDR3 has 13 amino acids. CDR1 DFQATT and CDR2 SNEGSKA come from the germline V gene (reference sequence). Trimming cost V 5 bases and J 2 bases, with 11 bases left between them. CDR3 nucleotide sequence: TGCAGTGCTGGTGACAGGTTCACAGATACGCAGTATTTT. Translating it yields CSAGDRFTDTQYF.

This clonotype was seen a few times. The chain links TRBV27 to TRBJ2-3, with D possibly matching TRBD1 (6 bases). Germline lookup yields CDR1 MNHEY and CDR2 SMNVEV (reference sequence). There are 15 residues in the CDR3. V lost 6 bases to trimming and J lost 4 bases, with 17 bases between them. The CDR3 loop is CASSQGGLAADTQYF. CDR3 nucleotide sequence: TGTGCCAGCAGCCAAGGGGGTCTTGCGGCAGATACGCAGTATTTT.

The chain is built from TRBV29-1 and TRBJ2-1; 14 bases are a match to TRBD2. CDR1 is SQVTM and CDR2 is ANQGSEA in the germline V gene. The CDR3 loop spans 14 amino acids. Trimming removed 5 bases from V and 10 bases from J; junction bases left unmatched: 7. CDR3 coding DNA: TGCAGCGTTTCTGGACTAGCGGGGGGTCAGGAGCAGTTCTTC. The encoded protein is CSVSGLAGGQEQFF.

In this sample, this clonotype turned up a few times. CDR3 loop: CASQAPYNYGYTF. As DNA, the CDR3 is TGTGCCAGCCAGGCCCCTTATAACTATGGCTACACCTTC. The chain recombines TRBV28 with TRBJ1-2; D gene ambiguous. The CDR3 extends over 13 amino acids. Trimming took 8 bases from V and 1 from J, leaving 11 bases between them. Germline V gene data show CDR1 as MDHEN and CDR2 as SYDVKM.

This clonotype was counted between two and nine times. This rearrangement joins TRBV4-3 to TRBJ2-3; D uncertain. CDR3 length equals 16 residues. V was trimmed by 1 base and J by 2 bases, leaving 13 bases between them. Germline V gives CDR1 LGHNA, CDR2 YSLEER. For the CDR3, the DNA is TGCGCCAGCAGCCAAGGGCGAACAGTTAACACAGATACGCAGTATTTT. As protein: CASSQGRTVNTDTQYF.

This clonotype was recorded many times. The DNA for the CDR3 is TGTGCCAGCAGCTTAGGGGGACACTCTGGAAACACCATATATTTT. It is translated as CASSLGGHSGNTIYF. The chain joins TRBV7-2 to TRBJ1-3; maybe TRBD1 (6 bases). Trimming took 1 base from V and 0 from J, leaving 7 bases between them. CDR1 and CDR2 from the germline V gene are SGHTA and FQGNSA. The CDR3 runs 15 residues.

V and J are TRBV12-3 or TRBV12-4 and TRBJ2-7; D is unclear. This CDR3 comprises 13 residues. The ends were cut back, 6 bases at V and 2 bases at J, with 11 bases in the middle. Here the CDR3 DNA reads TGTGCCAGCAGCTCCGGGCTGGCCTACGAGCAGTACTTC. It yields the protein CASSSGLAYEQYF.

The sample holds many counts of this clonotype. The chain is built from TRBV7-2 and TRBJ1-2, with 7 bases that match TRBD1. CDR1 and CDR2 (germline): SGHTA, FQGNSA. The length of the CDR3 is 16 residues. The trim removed 1 base at V and 4 bases at J, leaving 9 bases unmatched. This chain's CDR3 is CASSLDLGTDTYGYTF. The CDR3 bases are TGTGCCAGCAGCTTAGACTTGGGGACAGACACCTATGGCTACACCTTC.

In its sample, this clonotype was seen many times. This chain connects TRBV27 to TRBJ1-5; tentatively, D is TRBD1 (5 bases). Germline V lookup: CDR1 MNHEY, CDR2 SMNVEV (reference sequence). Trimming left V 2 bases short and J 2 bases short, with 13 bases between. The CDR3 runs to 16 residues. DNA for the CDR3: TGTGCCAGCAGTTTAAGACAGCCCTCGGGCAATCAGCCCCAGCATTTT. Its protein product is CASSLRQPSGNQPQHF.

The J gene is TRBJ2-3, the V gene TRBV30; tentative D call: TRBD1 (5 bases). V lost 5 bases to trimming and J lost 1 base, with 16 bases between them. The CDR3 is made up of 15 amino acids. The germline V gene encodes CDR1 GTSNPN and CDR2 SVGIG (reference sequence). CDR3 nucleotide sequence: TGTGCCTGGGTTAGGTTCCAGGGTGGCACAGATACGCAGTATTTT. It yields the protein CAWVRFQGGTDTQYF.

The chain couples TRBV6-1 to TRBJ2-1; D unclear. The germline CDR1 and CDR2 sequences are MNHNS and SASEGT. Trimming stripped 3 bases from V and 0 bases from J, with 6 bases between. This CDR3 region has 14 residues. The CDR3 sequence: CASSDHPSYNEQFF. The CDR3 bases are TGTGCCAGCAGTGACCACCCCTCCTACAATGAGCAGTTCTTC.

The chain has TRBV7-9 and TRBJ2-7; the match to TRBD2 covers 11 bases. The CDR3 sequence is 15 residues long. CDR1 is SEHNR and CDR2 is FQNEAQ in the germline V gene (reference sequence). The trim removed 4 bases at V and 2 bases at J, leaving 4 bases unmatched. CDR3 region: CASSSTSGITYEQYV. The CDR3, as DNA: TGTGCCAGCAGCTCGACTAGCGGGATAACCTACGAGCAGTACGTC.

The gene calls are TRBV7-2 and TRBJ1-4, with a possible D match to TRBD1 (6 bases). V lost 4 bases to trimming and J lost 7 bases, with 16 bases between them. The CDR3 extends over 15 amino acids. Germline-derived CDR1 and CDR2 are SGHTA and FQGNSA. CDR3 sequence: CASSSRGGAGEKLFF. Written as DNA, the CDR3 is TGTGCCAGCAGCTCGAGGGGGGGTGCCGGTGAAAAACTGTTTTTT.

In this sample, this clonotype turned up a few times. The chain employs TRBV6-5 and TRBJ1-5; D possibly corresponds to TRBD1 (5 bases). There are 15 residues in the CDR3. The V end was cut by 6 bases, the J end by 2 bases, with 14 bases between. Germline V lookup: CDR1 MNHEY, CDR2 SVGAGI. The CDR3 region is CASRRLGGGNQPQHF. CDR3 DNA sequence: TGTGCCAGCAGGCGTTTGGGGGGAGGCAATCAGCCCCAGCATTTT.

The chain joins TRBV7-9 to TRBJ2-1; D perhaps matches TRBD1 (6 bases). This CDR3 has 14 residues. Germline CDR1 reads SEHNR; CDR2 reads FQNEAQ (reference sequence). Trimming removed 3 bases at V and 4 bases at J, with 10 bases between. The CDR3 DNA follows: TGTGCCAGCAGCTTCCTGGGACAATACAATGAGCAGTTCTTC. Translating it yields CASSFLGQYNEQFF.

This clonotype appeared a few times. The V gene is TRBV19, the J gene TRBJ1-1; tentatively, D is TRBD1 (6 bases). Germline loops: CDR1 LNHDA, CDR2 SQIVND (reference sequence). CDR3 length: 15 amino acids. V shed 3 bases and J shed 3 bases, with 14 bases lying between them. CDR3 sequence (DNA): TGTGCCAGTAGTATCGTCCCCGGGGGCGACACTGAAGCTTTCTTT. This gives the protein CASSIVPGGDTEAFF.

This sequence joins TRBV7-2 and TRBJ2-7; 7 bases are a match to TRBD1. With 5 bases clipped from V and 4 bases from J, the junction kept 8 bases outside the gene matches. Germline V CDR1 and CDR2: SGHTA, FQGNSA. CDR3 length equals 14 residues. Written as DNA, the CDR3 is TGTGCCAGCAGCACCACAGGGGCCTTATACGAGCAGTACTTC. It is translated as CASSTTGALYEQYF.

This clonotype was counted a few times. The chain has TRBV2 and TRBJ2-5; unclear D gene. The V end was cut by 2 bases, the J end by 1 base, with 11 bases between. In germline, CDR1 is SNHLY, CDR2 FYNNEI. The CDR3 loop spans 15 amino acids. The CDR3 loop reads CASSEPRGTQETQYF. CDR3 coding DNA: TGTGCCAGCAGTGAACCCCGCGGCACCCAAGAGACCCAGTACTTC.

This clonotype was seen a few times. This rearrangement joins TRBV12-5 to TRBJ2-1, with D possibly being TRBD2 (5 bases). The V end lost 1 base, the J end lost 9 bases, and 10 bases lay between the germline ends. This CDR3 has 13 residues. The germline V gene has CDR1 LGHNT and CDR2 FRNRAP. As DNA, the CDR3 is TGTGCTAGTGGTTTGGCATCTAGCAGTGAGCAGTTCTTC. As protein: CASGLASSSEQFF.

Details on this clonotype: A much larger clone lies one base from this, so it may be a read error. The chain links TRBV7-6 to TRBJ2-1, with 11 bases fitting TRBD2. CDR1 and CDR2 (germline): SGHVS, FNYEAQ. The CDR3 contains 18 residues. The CDR3 DNA sequence: TGTGCCAGCAGCTCCTCAACGTGGACTAGCGGGTTTGCTAATGAGCGGTTCTTC. This translates into CASSSSTWTSGFANERFF.

This clonotype was observed a few times. The chain's CDR3 is CASTLAGGRTDTQYF. In DNA form, the CDR3 reads TGTGCCAGCACCCTAGCGGGAGGCCGCACAGATACGCAGTATTTT. V and J are TRBV6-1 and TRBJ2-3; 11 bases are a match to TRBD2. V gave up 7 bases and J gave up 1 base; unmatched junction bases: 4. The CDR3 sequence is 15 residues long. Per germline, CDR1 MNHNS and CDR2 SASEGT.

This clonotype has only a few counts. This rearrangement joins TRBV25-1 to TRBJ2-7; either TRBD1 or TRBD2 may supply D (5 bases each). This CDR3 has 12 residues. Germline V gene lookup returns CDR1 MGHDK and CDR2 SYGVNS. V was trimmed by 6 bases and J by 6 bases, leaving 12 bases between them. The CDR3: CASRRGIGEQYF. Written as DNA, the CDR3 is TGTGCCAGCAGGAGGGGTATAGGCGAGCAGTACTTC.

This clonotype turned up a few times. The chain has TRBV28 and TRBJ1-5; D gene uncertain. The CDR3 is 12 residues long. Germline CDR1 is MDHEN and CDR2 is SYDVKM. The V gene lost 6 bases and the J gene lost 9 bases, with 12 bases spanning the gap. The DNA of the CDR3 is TGTGCCAGCAGAGGAGTCACCGGGCCCCAGCATTTT. Translated, it gives CASRGVTGPQHF.

This clonotype was detected ten times or more. The genes are TRBV12-3 or TRBV12-4 and TRBJ2-3, with 15 bases fitting TRBD2. With V trimmed by 5 bases and J by 2 bases, 11 bases remained unmatched. This CDR3 contains 19 residues. In DNA, the CDR3 is TGTGCCAGCAGTCCGGGACTAGCGGGAGGAGAGAGAAACACAGATACGCAGTATTTT. Translating it yields CASSPGLAGGERNTDTQYF.

This chain links TRBV7-2 with TRBJ2-5; 9 nucleotides agree with TRBD2. Trimming at V came to 1 base and at J to 2 bases, leaving 2 bases not matched to a gene. The CDR3 runs to 15 residues. Germline CDR1 and CDR2: SGHTA and FQGNSA. DNA of the CDR3: TGTGCCAGCAGCTTAGGAGCGGGAGGACAAGAGACCCAGTACTTC. Its translation: CASSLGAGGQETQYF.

V gene TRBV11-2 combines with J gene TRBJ2-1, with D tentatively TRBD2 (5 bases). From germline, CDR1 is SGHAT and CDR2 FQNNGV. The CDR3 is 14 residues long. V was shortened by 8 bases and J by 5 bases, with 16 bases between the two germline ends. CDR3 sequence reads: CASHSRTLNNEQFF. The CDR3 nucleotides read TGTGCCAGCCACTCGAGGACTCTAAACAATGAGCAGTTCTTC.

The DNA of the CDR3 is TGTGCCAGCAGCCAACAGCTCCGAAATGAGCAGTTCTTC. This gives the protein CASSQQLRNEQFF. V and J are TRBV4-2 and TRBJ2-1; D not certain. V lost 2 bases and J 7 bases, leaving 9 bases between the germline ends. The length of the CDR3 is 13 residues. The germline gives CDR1 LGHNA, CDR2 YNFKEQ.